The subject of this entry is one T cell receptor beta chain. Its antigen is still unknown. Unique molecular identifiers had been added to the TCR beta cDNA libraries. One entry per CDR3 protein results from TCRdb running MiXCR on the PCR reads. This sample has approximately 570,000 distinct CDR3 sequences; roughly two fifths occur once, and the top ten carry more than 1.5%. The sample originates from a study of post-analysis software for immune sequencing data. Study outcomes and limitations: Patients used about five TRBV segments, including TRBV5-6, TRBV5-1 and TRBV20-1, more often than controls.

The V end lost 3 bases, the J end lost 0 bases, and 6 bases lay between the germline ends. Per the germline V gene, CDR1 is MGHRA and CDR2 is YSYEKL. The CDR3 is made up of 14 amino acids. The rearrangement uses TRBV4-1 and TRBJ2-1; D is ambiguous. The TCR originated in a girl aged 5-17 years with multiple sclerosis. The sequenced material came from blood. The CDR3 DNA reads as TGCGCCAGCAGCCACCCAGGCTCCTACAATGAGCAGTTCTTC. It is translated as CASSHPGSYNEQFF.